The 27 T cell receptor beta chains listed next were all sequenced from one sample in a study of cytomegalovirus exposure and HLA in healthy donors. Sequencing used immunoSEQ multiplex PCR; TCRdb keeps in-frame clones, though not all of them. The data show under 200,000 clones, roughly 96% seen once. Sequencing was done on a sample of PBMCs. These receptors all stem from a woman under 30 in good health and CMV-seronegative.

This chain links TRBV5-5 with TRBJ2-2; 7 nucleotides agree with TRBD1. J lost 1 base, V lost 4 bases, and 4 bases had no gene match. Germline CDR1 reads SGHKS; CDR2 reads YYEKEE (reference sequence). The CDR3 is 15 amino acids. CDR3 in DNA: TGTGCCAGCAGCCCAGGACAGGTGAACACCGGGGAGCTGTTTTTT. This translates into CASSPGQVNTGELFF. The variable domain in full, with the rest retrieved from reference TRBV5-5 and TRBJ2-2, is DAGVTQSPTHLIKTRGQQVTLRCSPISGHKSVSWYQQVLGQGPQFIFQYYEKEERGRGNFPDRFSARQFPNYSSELNVNALLLGDSALYLCASSPGQVNTGELFFGEGSRLTVL.

This clone was recorded once. This chain links TRBV4-2 with TRBJ1-5, with D maybe TRBD1 (5 bases). This CDR3 has 16 amino acids. Per germline, CDR1 LGHNA and CDR2 YNFKEQ. V was trimmed by 0 bases and J by 0 bases, leaving 9 bases between them. CDR3 loop: CASSQDGQGSNQPQHF. In DNA, the CDR3 is TGTGCCAGCAGCCAAGATGGGCAGGGTAGCAATCAGCCCCAGCATTTT.

This chain links TRBV5-1 with TRBJ2-3; 11 nucleotides align to TRBD2. The CDR3 is 17 amino acids. V was clipped by 0 bases and J by 5 bases; unmatched bases: 8. Germline CDR1 is SGHRS and CDR2 is YFSETQ. The CDR3 region is CASSLVSGGAGGDTQYF. The CDR3 nucleotides read TGCGCCAGCAGCTTGGTTAGCGGGGGGGCCGGGGGAGATACGCAGTATTTT.

V gene TRBV7-3 combines with J gene TRBJ1-1; 7 nucleotides agree with TRBD1. The CDR3 extends over 13 amino acids. V dropped 1 base and J dropped 4; count of bases not matched to a gene: 0. The V gene's germline CDR1 is SGHTA and CDR2 FQGTGA. CDR3 coding DNA: TGTGCCAGCAGCTTAAGGGACAGCACTGAAGCTTTCTTT. This codes for CASSLRDSTEAFF.

The chain is built from TRBV18 and TRBJ1-5; 7 bases fit TRBD1. The trim removed 3 bases at V and 0 bases at J, leaving 2 bases unmatched. The germline V gene encodes CDR1 KGHSH and CDR2 LQKENI. The CDR3 has 15 residues. The DNA of the CDR3 is TGTGCCAGCTCACCTGGGACAGATAGCAATCAGCCCCAGCATTTT. Translated: CASSPGTDSNQPQHF.

The CDR3 sequence: CASSLAASGGAPSPDTQYF. CDR3 nucleotides: TGCGCCAGCAGCTTGGCAGCTAGCGGGGGGGCGCCATCCCCAGATACGCAGTATTTT. The chain joins TRBV5-1 to TRBJ2-3, with 12 bases identical to TRBD2. The ends lost 0 bases at V and 4 bases at J; junction bases unmatched: 12. CDR1 is SGHRS and CDR2 is YFSETQ in the germline V gene. The CDR3 runs 19 residues.

The chain joins TRBV27 to TRBJ1-2; tentative D call: TRBD1 (6 bases). Trimming pared 7 bases from V and 0 bases from J, leaving 21 bases between. The CDR3 covers 17 residues. CDR1 is MNHEY, CDR2 SMNVEV, per germline (reference sequence). Here the CDR3 DNA reads TGTGCCAGCACCCCCCTTTCACAGGGCCTAGCTAACTATGGCTACACCTTC. Translating gives CASTPLSQGLANYGYTF.

CDR3 residues: CASRGAELSGNTIYF. The CDR3 DNA sequence: TGTGCCAGCAGGGGTGCGGAACTCTCTGGAAACACCATATATTTT. The chain links TRBV6-5 to TRBJ1-3; no reliable D call. V shed 6 bases and J shed 0 bases, with 12 bases lying between them. Germline V gives CDR1 MNHEY, CDR2 SVGAGI. There are 15 residues in the CDR3.

V is TRBV30 and J is TRBJ2-2, with 8 bases fitting TRBD1. This CDR3 region has 15 residues. V gave up 4 bases and J gave up 6 bases; unmatched junction bases: 10. Germline V gives CDR1 GTSNPN, CDR2 SVGIG (reference sequence). CDR3 in DNA: TGTGCCTGGACCCAGGACAGGGTGGCGGCCGGGGAGCTGTTTTTT. Encoded protein: CAWTQDRVAAGELFF.

This chain links TRBV21-1 with TRBJ2-7; the tabulated D call, TRBD1, remains unverified against the DNA. TRBV21-1 is shown as a pseudogene. CDR3 length equals 14 residues. This CDR3 reads CASSKGGGSYEQYF. The CDR3 DNA reads as TGTGCCAGCAGCAAAGGAGGGGGCTCCTACGAGCAGTACTTC.

The CDR3 nucleotides read TGTGCCAGCAGCTTCGCTAGCGGGGGACGAGAGACCCAGTACTTC. This sequence encodes CASSFASGGRETQYF. This sequence joins TRBV5-6 and TRBJ2-5; TRBD2 aligns across 10 bases. The CDR3 extends over 15 amino acids. Germline assignment: CDR1 SGHDT and CDR2 YYEEEE. V dropped 2 bases and J dropped 4; count of bases not matched to a gene: 5.

The chain joins TRBV27 to TRBJ1-5; 7 bases fit TRBD1. The length of the CDR3 is 16 residues. Trimming removed 0 bases from V and 7 bases from J; junction bases left unmatched: 9. Germline values: CDR1 MNHEY, CDR2 SMNVEV (reference sequence). The CDR3 DNA follows: TGTGCCAGCAGTTTATCGGGGACAGAGGATTGGCAGCCCCAGCATTTT. Translating gives CASSLSGTEDWQPQHF.

J is TRBJ1-4 and V is TRBV5-4; 11 bases line up with TRBD1. Germline assignment: CDR1 SGHNT and CDR2 YYREEE (reference sequence). The CDR3 extends over 16 amino acids. V was pared by 4 bases and J by 2 bases, with 4 bases of the junction left unmatched. The CDR3 region is CASSPWTGGTNEKLFF. CDR3 coding DNA: TGTGCCAGCAGCCCGTGGACAGGGGGCACTAATGAAAAACTGTTTTTT.

V and J are TRBV13 and TRBJ2-7; 9 bases align to TRBD2. Germline loops: CDR1 PRHDT, CDR2 FYEKMQ (reference sequence). The CDR3 totals 15 residues. J lost 3 bases, V lost 5 bases, and 8 bases had no gene match. The CDR3, as DNA: TGTGCCAGCAGCATGAGCGGGGGGAGTTACTACGAGCAGTACTTC. Amino acids: CASSMSGGSYYEQYF.

The chain combines TRBV7-2 with TRBJ2-7, with D perhaps TRBD1 (6 bases). Germline assignment: CDR1 SGHTA and CDR2 FQGNSA. CDR3 length equals 12 residues. Deletions cut 2 bases from V and 5 bases from J, with 7 bases between. Here the CDR3 DNA reads TGTGCCAGCAGCTTAACAGGGCACGAGCAGTACTTC. Translating gives CASSLTGHEQYF.

The rearrangement joins TRBV7-9 to TRBJ1-2; D gene uncertain. Trimming left V 1 base short and J 6 bases short, with 9 bases between. There are 13 residues in the CDR3. From germline, CDR1 is SEHNR and CDR2 FQNEAQ (reference sequence). The CDR3 loop is CASSLDPGNGYTF. The CDR3 DNA follows: TGTGCCAGCAGCTTAGATCCGGGAAATGGCTACACCTTC. Full variable domain (missing parts from reference TRBV7-9 and TRBJ1-2): DTGVSQNPRHKITKRGQNVTFRCDPISEHNRLYWYRQTLGQGPEFLTYFQNEAQLEKSRLLSDRFSAERPKGSFSTLEIQRTEQGDSAMYLCASSLDPGNGYTFGSGTRLTVV.

The chain links TRBV30 to TRBJ2-3; tentatively, D is TRBD2 (5 bases). Trimming pared 2 bases from V and 2 bases from J, leaving 11 bases between. CDR1 is GTSNPN, CDR2 SVGIG, per germline (reference sequence). The length of the CDR3 is 14 residues. The CDR3 is CAWSLGITTDTQYF. The DNA for the CDR3 is TGTGCCTGGAGTCTCGGGATTACCACAGATACGCAGTATTTT.

Only one count was recorded for this clone. The rearrangement uses TRBV4-1 and TRBJ1-1, with D hard to call. From germline, CDR1 is MGHRA and CDR2 YSYEKL. With 7 bases removed from V and 5 bases from J, the gap between germline ends came to 20 bases. The CDR3 extends over 15 amino acids. DNA of the CDR3: TGCGCCAGCATCCGTCTTCTGGAGCGAAGGACTGAAGCTTTCTTT. Encoded protein: CASIRLLERRTEAFF.

This chain uses TRBV18 with TRBJ1-1; 7 bases agree with TRBD1. Germline V gene sequence: CDR1 KGHSH, CDR2 LQKENI. J gave up 4 bases and V 9 bases, and 20 bases lay outside the gene matches. The CDR3 has 17 amino acids. CDR3 DNA: TGTGCCAGTTCCGCCACACAGGGGAGCTTCCAGGTCACTGAAGCTTTCTTT. As protein: CASSATQGSFQVTEAFF.

This rearrangement joins TRBV5-1 to TRBJ2-5, with TRBD1 matching over 11 bases. The J segment lost 5 bases and the V segment lost 3 bases, leaving 6 bases of the junction unmatched. The CDR3 extends over 15 amino acids. Germline V gene lookup returns CDR1 SGHRS and CDR2 YFSETQ. CDR3 DNA sequence: TGCGCCAGCAGCTCAACCGGACAGGGGGCTGAGACCCAGTACTTC. Translated: CASSSTGQGAETQYF.

This clone was seen a handful of times. The genes are TRBV7-9 and TRBJ1-2, with D tentatively TRBD1 (5 bases). This CDR3 has 14 residues. V was trimmed by 3 bases and J by 2 bases, leaving 10 bases between them. Germline V gene sequence: CDR1 SEHNR, CDR2 FQNEAQ (reference sequence). The CDR3 spells CASSFETANYGYTF. The CDR3 DNA follows: TGTGCCAGCAGCTTCGAGACAGCCAACTATGGCTACACCTTC. Supplemented by reference TRBV7-9 and TRBJ1-2, the full variable domain reads DTGVSQNPRHKITKRGQNVTFRCDPISEHNRLYWYRQTLGQGPEFLTYFQNEAQLEKSRLLSDRFSAERPKGSFSTLEIQRTEQGDSAMYLCASSFETANYGYTFGSGTRLTVV.

The V gene is TRBV7-2, the J gene TRBJ1-1; tentatively, D is TRBD1 (5 bases). This CDR3 contains 14 residues. The ends were cut back, 3 bases at V and 8 bases at J, with 16 bases in the middle. Germline V CDR1 and CDR2: SGHTA, FQGNSA. CDR3 DNA sequence: TGTGCCAGCAGCTTCCCACCACAGGTCCAGGAAGCTTTCTTT. Its protein product is CASSFPPQVQEAFF.

J is TRBJ2-3 and V is TRBV7-2; 10 nucleotides line up with TRBD1. J lost 6 bases, V lost 5 bases, and 2 bases had no gene match. There are 13 residues in the CDR3. The V gene's germline CDR1 is SGHTA and CDR2 FQGNSA. In DNA, the CDR3 is TGTGCCAGCAGCCCGGACAGGGGGGATACGCAGTATTTT. It yields the protein CASSPDRGDTQYF.

This clone was recorded only once. The chain is built from TRBV4-1 and TRBJ2-1, with D tentatively TRBD1 (6 bases). This CDR3 region has 15 residues. CDR1 is MGHRA and CDR2 is YSYEKL in the germline V gene. V shed 4 bases and J shed 3 bases, with 13 bases lying between them. The CDR3 bases are TGCGCCAGCAGCCTCACAGACAGGAACTACAATGAGCAGTTCTTC. Encoded protein: CASSLTDRNYNEQFF.

The chain has TRBV21-1 and TRBJ2-7; the D call of TRBD1 is as the table states it, not checked on the DNA. TRBV21-1 is shown as a pseudogene. This CDR3 spans 19 amino acids. The CDR3 DNA reads as TGTGCCAGCACTACCATAAGGGACAGCCAAGGGGAGCGACCCTACGAGCAGTACTTC. It is translated as CASTTIRDSQGERPYEQYF.

DNA for the CDR3: TGTGCCAGCATCTCGGGGGCAGGGGGCAACACTGAAGCTTTCTTT. Its translation: CASISGAGGNTEAFF. The gene calls are TRBV6-6 and TRBJ1-1, with 8 bases fitting TRBD1. The CDR3 totals 15 residues. After removal of 7 bases from V and 2 bases from J, the junction contained 9 bases not matched to a gene. Germline CDR1 reads MNHNY; CDR2 reads SVGAGI (reference sequence).

This clone was observed a single time. The rearrangement links TRBV2 to TRBJ2-3, with D perhaps TRBD1 (7 bases). Germline V lookup: CDR1 SNHLY, CDR2 FYNNEI. The length of the CDR3 is 14 residues. The V and J ends lost 8 bases and 5 bases respectively, with 17 bases between them. The chain's CDR3 is CASRQGGSIDTQYF. DNA for the CDR3: TGTGCCAGCCGTCAGGGGGGATCGATAGATACGCAGTATTTT.